The 4 T cell receptor beta chains below come from one sample, sequenced in a study of human T cells and chemical hapten exposure (dated by TCRdb to the early 2020s). Library creation used RACE. This sample was sequenced with a NextSeq 500. TCRdb reanalyzed the raw reads on its own, using fastp at Q25 for trimming and MiXCR for clone calling, and kept in-frame beta chains. Entries are consolidated by CDR3 protein sequence, retaining the most common genes and DNA. The table for this sample lists roughly 40,000 distinct CDR3 sequences; approximately 11% of them were counted only once. The ten largest clones take up about 2.5% of the sample. The sample's time point label, decoded: patch test 3, about 24 weeks after DPC sensitization. In the paper's terms, the treatment or condition label means: therapeutic diphenylcyclopropenone sensitization with weekly scalp DPC. Total RNA was isolated from unfractionated whole blood collected in Tempus Blood RNA tubes.

The specimen comprised whole blood, sampled in connection with sensitization to the hapten diphenylcyclopropenone (DPC). The receptors originated from a woman in her thirties or forties with alopecia areata. Some clones in this sample may be carry-over from other donors' samples.

This clonotype was counted between two and nine times. The chain links TRBV3-1 to TRBJ1-1, with D hard to call. The V end lost 4 bases, the J end lost 4 bases, and 7 bases lay between the germline ends. From germline, CDR1 is LGHDT and CDR2 YNNKEL (reference sequence). The CDR3 runs 12 residues. Here the CDR3 DNA reads TGTGCCAGCAGCCCACCAGGCACTGAAGCTTTCTTT. It encodes CASSPPGTEAFF.

This chain joins TRBV5-1 and TRBJ2-5; 8 positions match TRBD2. Germline V CDR1 and CDR2: SGHRS, YFSETQ. V lost 2 bases to trimming and J lost 2 bases; unmatched junction nucleotides: 2. This CDR3 comprises 14 residues. The CDR3 spells CASSFGTSQETQYF. CDR3 DNA: TGCGCCAGCAGCTTTGGGACTAGTCAAGAGACCCAGTACTTC. Together with reference TRBV5-1 and TRBJ2-5, the CDR3 gives the full variable domain: KAGVTQTPRYLIKTRGQQVTLSCSPISGHRSVSWYQQTPGQGLQFLFEYFSETQRNKGNFPGRFSGRQFSNSRSEMNVSTLELGDSALYLCASSFGTSQETQYFGPGTRLLVL.

V is TRBV29-1 and J is TRBJ1-1, with D possibly matching TRBD1 (5 bases). The CDR3 extends over 13 amino acids. Trimming left V 4 bases short and J 4 bases short, with 13 bases between. The germline gives CDR1 SQVTM, CDR2 ANQGSEA. The CDR3 is CSVVPQRGTEAFF. CDR3 DNA: TGCAGCGTTGTCCCACAAAGGGGCACTGAAGCTTTCTTT.

The rearrangement joins TRBV7-9 to TRBJ2-2; D ambiguous. Trimming removed 3 bases from V and 4 bases from J, with 9 bases in between. This CDR3 comprises 14 residues. Germline CDR1 and CDR2: SEHNR and FQNEAQ (reference sequence). This CDR3 reads CASSFSAATGELFF. CDR3 DNA: TGTGCCAGCAGCTTTAGTGCAGCCACCGGGGAGCTGTTTTTT.